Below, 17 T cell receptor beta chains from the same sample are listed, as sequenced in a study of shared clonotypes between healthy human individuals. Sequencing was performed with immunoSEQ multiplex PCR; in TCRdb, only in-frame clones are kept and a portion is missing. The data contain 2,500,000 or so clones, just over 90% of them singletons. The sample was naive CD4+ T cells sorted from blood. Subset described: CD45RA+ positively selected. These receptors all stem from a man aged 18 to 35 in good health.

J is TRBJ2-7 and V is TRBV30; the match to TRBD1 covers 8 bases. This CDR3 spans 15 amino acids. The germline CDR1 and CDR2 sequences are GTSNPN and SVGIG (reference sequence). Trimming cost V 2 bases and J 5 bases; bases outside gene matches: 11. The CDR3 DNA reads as TGTGCCTGGAGTTTCCTGGACAGGGACCAGCACGAGCAGTACTTC. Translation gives CAWSFLDRDQHEQYF.

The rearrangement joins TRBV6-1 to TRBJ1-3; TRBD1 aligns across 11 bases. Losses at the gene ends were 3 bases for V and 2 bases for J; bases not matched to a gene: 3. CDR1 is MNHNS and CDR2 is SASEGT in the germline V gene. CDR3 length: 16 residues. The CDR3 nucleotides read TGTGCCAGCAGTGACTTGGGACAGGGGGCTGGAAACACCATATATTTT. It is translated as CASSDLGQGAGNTIYF.

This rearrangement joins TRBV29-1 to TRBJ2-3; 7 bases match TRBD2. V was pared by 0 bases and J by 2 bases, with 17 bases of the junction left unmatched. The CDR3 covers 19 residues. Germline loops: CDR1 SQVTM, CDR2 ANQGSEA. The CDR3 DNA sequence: TGCAGCGTTGAAGAAAGGGGTCTAGCGGCTAGCGGAGTCACAGATACGCAGTATTTT. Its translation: CSVEERGLAASGVTDTQYF.

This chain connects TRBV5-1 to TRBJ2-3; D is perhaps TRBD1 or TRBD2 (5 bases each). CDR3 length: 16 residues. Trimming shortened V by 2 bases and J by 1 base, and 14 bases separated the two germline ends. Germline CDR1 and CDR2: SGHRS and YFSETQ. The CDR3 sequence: CASSLGTPPGTDTQYF. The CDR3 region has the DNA TGCGCCAGCAGCTTAGGGACGCCTCCTGGCACAGATACGCAGTATTTT.

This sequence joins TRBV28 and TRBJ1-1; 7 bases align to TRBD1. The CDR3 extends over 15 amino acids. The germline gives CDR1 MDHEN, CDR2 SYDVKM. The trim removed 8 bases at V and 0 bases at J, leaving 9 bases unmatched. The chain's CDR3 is CASATGRGVNTEAFF. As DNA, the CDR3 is TGTGCCAGCGCGACAGGGAGAGGGGTGAACACTGAAGCTTTCTTT.

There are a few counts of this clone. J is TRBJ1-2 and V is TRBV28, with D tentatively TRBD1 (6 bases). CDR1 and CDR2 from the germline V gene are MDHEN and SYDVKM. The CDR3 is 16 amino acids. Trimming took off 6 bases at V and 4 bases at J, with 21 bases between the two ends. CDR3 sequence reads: CASRSPSQGQSYGYTF. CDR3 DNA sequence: TGTGCCAGCAGGAGCCCCTCTCAGGGGCAGAGCTATGGCTACACCTTC.

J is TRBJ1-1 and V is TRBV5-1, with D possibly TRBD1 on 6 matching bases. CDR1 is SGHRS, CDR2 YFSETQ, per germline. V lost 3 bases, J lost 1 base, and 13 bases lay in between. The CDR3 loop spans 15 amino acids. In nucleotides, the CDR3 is TGCGCCAGCAGCTCCCGACAGGACCGGAACACTGAAGCTTTCTTT. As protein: CASSSRQDRNTEAFF. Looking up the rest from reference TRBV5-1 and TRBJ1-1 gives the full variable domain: KAGVTQTPRYLIKTRGQQVTLSCSPISGHRSVSWYQQTPGQGLQFLFEYFSETQRNKGNFPGRFSGRQFSNSRSEMNVSTLELGDSALYLCASSSRQDRNTEAFFGQGTRLTVV.

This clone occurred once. The CDR3: CASGLVASGYSNQPQHF. CDR3 nucleotide sequence: TGTGCTAGTGGTTTGGTCGCCAGCGGGTATAGCAATCAGCCCCAGCATTTT. The chain combines TRBV12-5 with TRBJ1-5; D gene uncertain. This CDR3 has 17 residues. CDR1 is LGHNT and CDR2 is FRNRAP in the germline V gene. With 0 bases removed from V and 0 bases from J, the gap between germline ends came to 12 bases.

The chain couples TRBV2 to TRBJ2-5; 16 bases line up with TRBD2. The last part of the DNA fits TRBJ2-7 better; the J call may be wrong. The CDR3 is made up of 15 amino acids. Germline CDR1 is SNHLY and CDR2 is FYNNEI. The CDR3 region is CASRLGLAGGHEQYF. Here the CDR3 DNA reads TGTGCCAGCAGATTGGGACTAGCGGGAGGGCACGAGCAGTACTTC.

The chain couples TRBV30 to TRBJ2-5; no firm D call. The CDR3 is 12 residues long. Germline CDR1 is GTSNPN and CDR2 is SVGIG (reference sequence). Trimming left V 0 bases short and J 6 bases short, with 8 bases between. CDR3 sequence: CAWSVPLQTQYF. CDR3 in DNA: TGTGCCTGGAGTGTACCTCTTCAGACCCAGTACTTC.

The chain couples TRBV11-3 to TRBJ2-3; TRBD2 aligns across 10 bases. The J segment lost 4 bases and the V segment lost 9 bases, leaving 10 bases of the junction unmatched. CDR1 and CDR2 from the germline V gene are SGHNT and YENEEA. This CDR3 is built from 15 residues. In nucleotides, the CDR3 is TGTGCCAGTATTAGCGGGAGGACCTGGGCAGATACGCAGTATTTT. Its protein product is CASISGRTWADTQYF.

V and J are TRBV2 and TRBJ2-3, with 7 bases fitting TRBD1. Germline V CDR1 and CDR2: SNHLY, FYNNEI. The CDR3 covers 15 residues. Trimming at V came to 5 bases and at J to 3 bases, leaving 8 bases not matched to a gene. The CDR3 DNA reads TGTGCCAGCAGTACCACAGGGGTGGGAACAGATACGCAGTATTTT. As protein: CASSTTGVGTDTQYF.

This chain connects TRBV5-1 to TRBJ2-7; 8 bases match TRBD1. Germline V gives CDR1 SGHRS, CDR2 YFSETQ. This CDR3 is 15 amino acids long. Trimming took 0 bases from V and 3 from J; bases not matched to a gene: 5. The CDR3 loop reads CASSLGQGAIYEQYF. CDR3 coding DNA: TGCGCCAGCAGCTTGGGGCAGGGGGCGATCTACGAGCAGTACTTC.

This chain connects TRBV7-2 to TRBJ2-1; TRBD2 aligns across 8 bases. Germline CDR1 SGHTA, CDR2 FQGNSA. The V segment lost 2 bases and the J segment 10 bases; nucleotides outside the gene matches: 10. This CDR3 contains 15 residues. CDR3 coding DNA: TGTGCCAGCAGCTTATCGGTAGCGGGGTTGCGCGAGCAGTTCTTC. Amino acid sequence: CASSLSVAGLREQFF. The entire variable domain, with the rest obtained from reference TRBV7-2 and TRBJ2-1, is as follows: GAGVSQSPSNKVTEKGKDVELRCDPISGHTALYWYRQSLGQGLEFLIYFQGNSAPDKSGLPSDRFSAERTGGSVSTLTIQRTQQEDSAVYLCASSLSVAGLREQFFGPGTRLTVL.

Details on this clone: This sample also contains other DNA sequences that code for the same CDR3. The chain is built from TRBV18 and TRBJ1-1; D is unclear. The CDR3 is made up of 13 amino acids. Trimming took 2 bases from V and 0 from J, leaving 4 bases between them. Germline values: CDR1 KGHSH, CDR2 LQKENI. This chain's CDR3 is CASSPSVNTEAFF. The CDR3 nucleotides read TGTGCCAGCTCACCATCAGTGAACACTGAAGCTTTCTTT.

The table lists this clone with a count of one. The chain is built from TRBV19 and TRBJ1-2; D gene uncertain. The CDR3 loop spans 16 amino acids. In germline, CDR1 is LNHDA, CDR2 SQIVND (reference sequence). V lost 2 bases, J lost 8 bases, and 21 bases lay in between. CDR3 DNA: TGTGCCAGTAGTATACTGGGTGACTCCGCCGGAGTGGGCTACACCTTC. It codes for CASSILGDSAGVGYTF.

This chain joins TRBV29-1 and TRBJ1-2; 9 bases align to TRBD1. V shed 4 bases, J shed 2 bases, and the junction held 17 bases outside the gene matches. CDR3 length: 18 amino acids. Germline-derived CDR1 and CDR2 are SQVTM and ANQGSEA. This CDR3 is CSVVSPGTGIGGNYGYTF. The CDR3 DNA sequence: TGCAGCGTTGTTAGTCCCGGGACAGGGATCGGGGGCAACTATGGCTACACCTTC.